One and the same sample provided the 6 T cell receptor beta chains below, sequenced in a study of regulatory T cells in long-lasting Graves disease. Building the TCR beta libraries relied on iRepertoire HTBI primers, and CDR3 regions underwent Arm-PCR. TCRdb fed the multiplex PCR reads into MiXCR, producing one record per CDR3 protein. The sample records 450,000 or so distinct CDR3 sequences, roughly 23% being singletons. The sample's time point: persistent/refractory GD, antithyroid drugs over 5 years with positive TRAb. PBMC RNA was the source of the TCR library. Sequenced material: peripheral blood mononuclear cells (PBMCs), taken when the disease was refractory, from a patient treated with antithyroid drugs. The receptors stem from a female donor with Graves disease.

Details on this clonotype: This may arise from a read error, as a much more abundant clone is one base away. This sequence joins TRBV6-2 or TRBV6-3 and TRBJ1-2, with D possibly TRBD1 on 5 matching bases. Germline CDR1 MNHEY, CDR2 SVGEGT. This CDR3 is 11 amino acids long. The DNA of the CDR3 is TGTGCCAGCAGTGACTCAGGGAGCTATACCTTC. Its protein product is CASSDSGSYTF.

As concerns this clonotype: This CDR3 is missing its conserved last phenylalanine or tryptophan, likely due to a read error. This chain uses TRBV12-3 or TRBV12-4 with TRBJ1-5, with no clear D. The CDR3 has 13 amino acids. V lost 5 bases, J lost 5 bases, and 10 bases lay in between. The CDR3 DNA sequence: TGTGCCAGCAGTGGATCAAGTTATCAGCCCCAGCATTCT. Protein: CASSGSSYQPQHS.

This clonotype was picked up many times. The rearrangement links TRBV6-2 or TRBV6-3 to TRBJ2-5; possible D gene TRBD2, 7 bases. This CDR3 comprises 14 residues. V lost 7 bases to trimming and J lost 5 bases, with 17 bases between them. Germline assignment: CDR1 MNHEY and CDR2 SVGEGT. The CDR3 spells CASTSPGGRETQYF. CDR3 coding DNA: TGTGCCAGCACTTCCCCGGGGGGCAGGGAGACCCAGTACTTC.

This clonotype was detected many times. Here the CDR3 reads CASRPPGQEAGYTF. CDR3 coding DNA: TGTGCCAGCAGGCCGCCGGGACAGGAGGCTGGCTACACCTTC. The chain recombines TRBV7-9 with TRBJ1-2, with 8 bases lining up with TRBD1. Germline lookup yields CDR1 SEHNR and CDR2 FQNEAQ (reference sequence). The CDR3 is made up of 14 amino acids. After removal of 6 bases from V and 7 bases from J, the junction contained 10 bases not matched to a gene.

The chain recombines TRBV10-2 with TRBJ2-7; 7 bases are a match to TRBD1. The J segment lost 2 bases and the V segment lost 2 bases, leaving 6 bases of the junction unmatched. CDR3 size: 15 residues. CDR1 is WSHSY, CDR2 SAAADI, per germline. In DNA, the CDR3 is TGCGCCAGCAGTGAGGGGACAGCATTAGCCTACGAGCAGTACTTC. This translates into CASSEGTALAYEQYF.

The V call is TRBV9, the J call TRBJ1-4, with D maybe TRBD1 (5 bases). Germline V lookup: CDR1 SGDLS, CDR2 YYNGEE. This CDR3 contains 14 residues. Trimming shortened V by 4 bases and J by 4 bases, and 11 bases separated the two germline ends. CDR3 amino acids: CASSRGGVNEKLFF. Written as DNA, the CDR3 is TGTGCCAGCAGCCGGGGAGGGGTTAATGAAAAACTGTTTTTT.